This T cell receptor (beta chain) derives from a study of blood T cell repertoires in COVID-19. V lost 6 bases and J 4 bases, leaving 15 bases between the germline ends. The CDR3 has 14 residues. Germline V gene sequence: CDR1 MNHEY, CDR2 SVGAGI. Using immunoSEQ multiplex PCR, the repertoire was profiled, and TCRdb retains in-frame clones only, with some absent. The sample has some 32,000 clones, more than 75% seen once; the top ten hold about an eighth. The TCR comes from a man aged 55 to 69 with active COVID-19. Sequenced material: peripheral blood. The genes are TRBV6-5 and TRBJ1-1, with a possible D match to TRBD1 (5 bases). CDR3 sequence reads: CASSPQGAVTEAFF. The CDR3 DNA sequence: TGTGCCAGCAGCCCCCAGGGTGCGGTCACTGAAGCTTTCTTT.